These 32 T cell receptor beta chains came from one sample sequenced in a study of OX40 agonist ivuxolimab in advanced cancers. Sequencing was performed with immunoSEQ multiplex PCR; in TCRdb, only in-frame clones are kept and a portion is missing. Of approximately 110,000 clones listed, approximately 90% are singletons. The input for sequencing was CD4+ or CD8+ T cells sorted from blood, taken in a trial of the OX40 agonist ivuxolimab. The receptor source for this set is an adult with an advanced solid tumor such as melanoma, head and neck, liver or kidney cancer.

V usage is TRBV7-3 and J usage is TRBJ2-2; the D gene could be TRBD1 or TRBD2 (5 bases each). V lost 5 bases to trimming and J lost 5 bases, with 15 bases between them. CDR1 and CDR2 from the germline V gene are SGHTA and FQGTGA. The CDR3 is 15 residues long. The CDR3, as DNA: TGTGCCAGCAGCCAAGGGACCGGGTGGACCGGGGAGCTGTTTTTT. Translation gives CASSQGTGWTGELFF.

The genes are TRBV5-1 and TRBJ2-2, with 8 bases fitting TRBD1. CDR3 length: 15 residues. Germline-derived CDR1 and CDR2 are SGHRS and YFSETQ. Trimming took 1 base from V and 8 from J; bases not matched to a gene: 7. CDR3 residues: CASSLWQGASGELFF. The CDR3 DNA sequence: TGCGCCAGCAGCTTGTGGCAGGGGGCGTCGGGGGAGCTGTTTTTT.

The chain uses TRBV6-5 and TRBJ1-2, with 9 positions matching TRBD1. The CDR3 has 13 amino acids. With V trimmed by 5 bases and J by 4 bases, 2 bases remained unmatched. The germline V gene has CDR1 MNHEY and CDR2 SVGAGI. In DNA form, the CDR3 reads TGTGCCAGCAGTAGGGACAGGGCCTATGGCTACACCTTC. The encoded protein is CASSRDRAYGYTF.

This chain connects TRBV6-6 to TRBJ1-5; 7 positions agree with TRBD1. V gave up 6 bases and J gave up 0 bases; unmatched junction bases: 2. The CDR3 runs to 14 residues. Per germline, CDR1 MNHNY and CDR2 SVGAGI (reference sequence). The chain's CDR3 is CASRDRFSNQPQHF. DNA for the CDR3: TGTGCCAGCAGGGACAGGTTTAGCAATCAGCCCCAGCATTTT.

This chain connects TRBV4-1 to TRBJ1-5; 7 nucleotides align to TRBD1. Losses at the gene ends were 1 base for V and 4 bases for J; bases not matched to a gene: 7. CDR3 length: 16 amino acids. The germline V gene encodes CDR1 MGHRA and CDR2 YSYEKL. The CDR3, as DNA: TGCGCCAGCAGCCAAGTTTCCACAGGGGATAATCAGCCCCAGCATTTT. Translation: CASSQVSTGDNQPQHF.

The CDR3 DNA reads TGCGCCAGCAGAAACGGGGAGCTGTTTTTT. Its protein is CASRNGELFF. The chain links TRBV5-1 to TRBJ2-2; D is undetermined. Germline V lookup: CDR1 SGHRS, CDR2 YFSETQ. This CDR3 is 10 amino acids long. V was trimmed by 5 bases and J by 7 bases, leaving 3 bases between them.

The rearrangement links TRBV11-1 to TRBJ2-5; D gene uncertain. V gave up 1 base and J gave up 1 base, with 13 bases separating them. The CDR3 contains 16 residues. Germline V gene data show CDR1 as SGHAT and CDR2 as FQDESV (reference sequence). CDR3 residues: CASSLVATLFQETQYF. The CDR3 nucleotides are TGTGCCAGCAGCTTAGTCGCCACACTCTTCCAAGAGACCCAGTACTTC.

This rearrangement joins TRBV2 to TRBJ2-2; 10 positions agree with TRBD1. This CDR3 has 15 amino acids. From germline, CDR1 is SNHLY and CDR2 FYNNEI. Trimming at V came to 7 bases and at J to 7 bases, leaving 9 bases not matched to a gene. This CDR3 is CASTADRGYNGELFF. The CDR3 coding sequence is TGTGCCAGCACCGCGGACAGGGGGTATAACGGGGAGCTGTTTTTT.

V and J are TRBV19 and TRBJ1-5, with D unclear. This CDR3 comprises 17 residues. The germline gives CDR1 LNHDA, CDR2 SQIVND (reference sequence). V lost 5 bases and J lost 1, with 18 bases in between. The CDR3 loop is CASSPIGEIRSNQPQHF. The CDR3 nucleotides are TGTGCCAGTAGTCCTATTGGGGAGATCCGAAGCAATCAGCCCCAGCATTTT.

This sequence joins TRBV19 and TRBJ2-1; 9 nucleotides agree with TRBD2. The CDR3 length is 18 residues. The V gene's germline CDR1 is LNHDA and CDR2 SQIVND (reference sequence). The V gene end was trimmed by 3 bases and the J gene end by 3 bases; junction bases not matched to a gene: 12. CDR3 sequence reads: CASSMRGPSGTLYNEQFF. For the CDR3, the DNA is TGTGCCAGTAGTATGAGGGGGCCTAGCGGGACTCTCTACAATGAGCAGTTCTTC.

This rearrangement joins TRBV5-6 to TRBJ1-1; the D is unclear. The V end was cut by 1 base, the J end by 6 bases, with 13 bases between. This CDR3 contains 14 residues. The germline V gene has CDR1 SGHDT and CDR2 YYEEEE. This CDR3 reads CASSLWGPQAEAFF. In DNA, the CDR3 is TGTGCCAGCAGCTTGTGGGGTCCCCAGGCTGAAGCTTTCTTT.

V and J are TRBV5-1 and TRBJ1-6; unclear D gene. CDR3 length: 15 residues. V was cut by 0 bases and J by 10 bases, with 14 bases left in between. Germline CDR1 reads SGHRS; CDR2 reads YFSETQ. The CDR3 loop reads CASSLGFAVNSPLHF. The CDR3, as DNA: TGCGCCAGCAGCTTGGGGTTTGCCGTGAACTCACCCCTCCACTTT. Using reference TRBV5-1 and TRBJ1-6 for the parts outside the CDR3, the full variable domain is KAGVTQTPRYLIKTRGQQVTLSCSPISGHRSVSWYQQTPGQGLQFLFEYFSETQRNKGNFPGRFSGRQFSNSRSEMNVSTLELGDSALYLCASSLGFAVNSPLHFGNGTRLTVT.

This chain connects TRBV5-1 to TRBJ1-1; no clear D gene. The V end was cut by 4 bases, the J end by 1 base, with 14 bases between. The CDR3 sequence is 15 residues long. In germline, CDR1 is SGHRS, CDR2 YFSETQ. CDR3 DNA: TGCGCCAGCAGCCTTCAGACAAATCGGAACACTGAAGCTTTCTTT. This gives the protein CASSLQTNRNTEAFF.

A note on this clone: Other DNA sequences in this specimen translate into the identical CDR3. J is TRBJ2-7 and V is TRBV7-3; 12 nucleotides align to TRBD2. Germline assignment: CDR1 SGHTA and CDR2 FQGTGA. CDR3 length: 18 amino acids. Trimming took 0 bases from V and 2 from J; bases not matched to a gene: 8. CDR3 in amino acids: CASSLTGGLAGLAYEQYF. Written as DNA, the CDR3 is TGTGCCAGCAGCTTAACCGGTGGACTAGCGGGATTAGCCTACGAGCAGTACTTC.

The genes are TRBV19 and TRBJ2-7; TRBD1 matches 12 bases. There are 16 residues in the CDR3. V lost 5 bases to trimming and J lost 7 bases; unmatched junction nucleotides: 12. CDR1 and CDR2 (germline): LNHDA, SQIVND (reference sequence). The CDR3 nucleotides read TGTGCCAGTAGTTTCCGACCGGGACAGGGGGCATCAGAGCAGTACTTC. Protein: CASSFRPGQGASEQYF. Variable domain in full (rest from reference TRBV19 and TRBJ2-7): DGGITQSPKYLFRKEGQNVTLSCEQNLNHDAMYWYRQDPGQGLRLIYYSQIVNDFQKGDIAEGYSVSREKKESFPLTVTSAQKNPTAFYLCASSFRPGQGASEQYFGPGTRLTVT.

The chain combines TRBV28 with TRBJ2-1; 13 nucleotides agree with TRBD2. The CDR3 length is 16 residues. The V segment lost 3 bases and the J segment 7 bases; nucleotides outside the gene matches: 6. Germline CDR1 reads MDHEN; CDR2 reads SYDVKM. The CDR3 coding sequence is TGTGCCAGCAGTTTTTCAGGGACTAGCGGGATAAATGAGCAGTTCTTC. It specifies CASSFSGTSGINEQFF.

CDR3 amino acids: CASSDTSGRRGGQETQYF. The CDR3 nucleotides are TGTGCCAGCAGTGATACTAGCGGGAGGCGAGGTGGTCAAGAGACCCAGTACTTC. The gene calls are TRBV25-1 and TRBJ2-5, with 12 bases lining up with TRBD2. The V segment lost 3 bases and the J segment 2 bases; nucleotides outside the gene matches: 10. CDR1 and CDR2 from the germline V gene are MGHDK and SYGVNS. CDR3 size: 18 residues.

The J gene is TRBJ1-4, the V gene TRBV9; D remains unclear. The CDR3 spans 14 residues. Germline V gives CDR1 SGDLS, CDR2 YYNGEE. Between the trimmed V and J ends, which lost 0 bases and 5 bases, there was a span of 8 bases. The CDR3 here is CASSVAGPNEKLFF. CDR3 bases: TGTGCCAGCAGCGTAGCTGGACCGAATGAAAAACTGTTTTTT. Complete variable domain (other parts from reference TRBV9 and TRBJ1-4): DSGVTQTPKHLITATGQRVTLRCSPRSGDLSVYWYQQSLDQGLQFLIQYYNGEERAKGNILERFSAQQFPDLHSELNLSSLELGDSALYFCASSVAGPNEKLFFGSGTQLSVL.

CDR3 sequence: CASSNLASGSPRSSYNEQFF. CDR3 DNA sequence: TGCGCCAGCAGCAACCTGGCTAGCGGGAGTCCTCGAAGCTCCTACAATGAGCAGTTCTTC. J is TRBJ2-1 and V is TRBV5-1, with TRBD2 matching 10 bases. The CDR3 runs 20 residues. The trim removed 4 bases at V and 0 bases at J, leaving 16 bases unmatched. Germline V gives CDR1 SGHRS, CDR2 YFSETQ.

This clone was recorded a few times. The chain uses TRBV7-9 and TRBJ1-4; 7 bases are shared with TRBD1. This CDR3 is 13 amino acids long. CDR1 and CDR2 (germline): SEHNR, FQNEAQ (reference sequence). With 6 bases clipped from V and 5 bases from J, the junction kept 3 bases outside the gene matches. The CDR3 loop reads CASRTGPNEKLFF. The CDR3 bases are TGTGCCAGCAGGACAGGGCCGAATGAAAAACTGTTTTTT.

Remarks on this clone: The junction and the germline gene differ at one end; a read error may be behind it. The same CDR3 also results from other DNA sequences found in this sample. This chain joins TRBV6-6 and TRBJ2-2; D gene uncertain. The CDR3 covers 13 residues. Germline V lookup: CDR1 MNHNY, CDR2 SVGAGI (reference sequence). CDR3 amino acids: CASSLSDTGELFF. Here the CDR3 DNA reads TGTGCCAGTAGTTTGTCGGACACCGGGGAGCTGTTTTTT.

This clone was counted between two and nine times. The chain couples TRBV6-1 to TRBJ2-1, with TRBD1 as a possible D gene (6 bases). CDR1 is MNHNS, CDR2 SASEGT, per germline. The CDR3 extends over 15 amino acids. The V end was cut by 1 base, the J end by 3 bases, with 10 bases between. The CDR3 nucleotides read TGTGCCAGCAGTGAAGGTCCAGGGGTCTACAATGAGCAGTTCTTC. Translation gives CASSEGPGVYNEQFF.

In its sample, this clone was seen a few times. The rearrangement joins TRBV19 to TRBJ1-5, with 7 bases aligning to TRBD1. After removal of 6 bases from V and 4 bases from J, the junction contained 12 bases not matched to a gene. Per the germline V gene, CDR1 is LNHDA and CDR2 is SQIVND (reference sequence). This CDR3 contains 16 residues. CDR3 nucleotide sequence: TGTGCCAGTAGGCGCACCGGACGGACAGGTAATCAGCCCCAGCATTTT. Its protein product is CASRRTGRTGNQPQHF.

The rearrangement uses TRBV5-1 and TRBJ2-2; 10 bases fit TRBD2. V shed 0 bases, J shed 4 bases, and the junction held 9 bases outside the gene matches. The CDR3 runs to 18 residues. CDR1 is SGHRS and CDR2 is YFSETQ in the germline V gene. In DNA, the CDR3 is TGCGCCAGCAGCTTGGGGCTAGCGGGAGCCCTTTCCACCGGGGAGCTGTTTTTT. Residues: CASSLGLAGALSTGELFF.

The V call is TRBV25-1, the J call TRBJ1-2; 8 bases are a match to TRBD1. J lost 7 bases, V lost 2 bases, and 3 bases had no gene match. The CDR3 runs 13 residues. Per germline, CDR1 MGHDK and CDR2 SYGVNS. In DNA form, the CDR3 reads TGTGCCAGCAGTGAACCAGACAGGGGTGGCTACACCTTC. Its protein is CASSEPDRGGYTF.

The V and J genes are TRBV21-1 and TRBJ2-7; the table's TRBD1 call for D was not verified on the DNA. TRBV21-1 is shown as a pseudogene. The CDR3 is made up of 14 amino acids. Here the CDR3 reads CASSKGTGIYEQYF. The CDR3 nucleotides read TGTGCCAGCAGCAAAGGTACAGGGATATACGAGCAGTACTTC.

The V and J genes are TRBV7-8 and TRBJ1-2; 7 bases map to TRBD1. Looked up from germline, CDR1 is SGHVS and CDR2 is FQNEAQ. The CDR3 consists of 18 residues. Trimming cost V 5 bases and J 0 bases; bases outside gene matches: 15. In DNA form, the CDR3 reads TGTGCCAGCAGCCCTCTGAAGGGGGCTGTGGAAGCTAACTATGGCTACACCTTC. The encoded protein is CASSPLKGAVEANYGYTF. Full variable domain (outside the CDR3, taken from reference TRBV7-8 and TRBJ1-2): GAGVSQSPRYKVAKRGQDVALRCDPISGHVSLFWYQQALGQGPEFLTYFQNEAQLDKSGLPSDRFFAERPEGSVSTLKIQRTQQEDSAVYLCASSPLKGAVEANYGYTFGSGTRLTVV.

This clone was detected only a few times. The chain joins TRBV18 to TRBJ2-7, with D perhaps matching TRBD2 (5 bases). Germline-derived CDR1 and CDR2 are KGHSH and LQKENI. The CDR3 totals 15 residues. Between the trimmed V and J ends, which lost 0 bases and 4 bases, there was a span of 13 bases. CDR3 nucleotides: TGTGCCAGCTCACCACCGTCCAGCGGAACTTACGAGCAGTACTTC. Translated: CASSPPSSGTYEQYF.

V gene TRBV18 combines with J gene TRBJ2-7, with 8 nucleotides matching TRBD1. Per germline, CDR1 KGHSH and CDR2 LQKENI. The junction had 5 bases not matched to a gene; V was cut back by 2 bases and J by 2 bases. CDR3 length equals 15 residues. The chain's CDR3 is CASSPTLTGAYEQYF. Written as DNA, the CDR3 is TGTGCCAGCTCACCAACTCTGACAGGGGCCTACGAGCAGTACTTC.

This rearrangement joins TRBV5-4 to TRBJ2-3; 8 nucleotides match TRBD1. The germline V gene encodes CDR1 SGHNT and CDR2 YYREEE (reference sequence). The CDR3 sequence is 15 residues long. V was clipped by 0 bases and J by 5 bases; unmatched bases: 5. The DNA for the CDR3 is TGTGCCAGCAGCTTGGCCAGGGGGCCTAAAGATACGCAGTATTTT. It translates to CASSLARGPKDTQYF.

The J gene is TRBJ2-7, the V gene TRBV27, with a possible D match to TRBD2 (6 bases). Between the trimmed V and J ends, which lost 2 bases and 2 bases, there was a span of 10 bases. CDR1 and CDR2 from the germline V gene are MNHEY and SMNVEV (reference sequence). The CDR3 totals 14 residues. CDR3 sequence (DNA): TGTGCCAGCAGTTTAAATGCGGGAACCTACGAGCAGTACTTC. Its translation: CASSLNAGTYEQYF.

V is TRBV28 and J is TRBJ1-2, with 7 positions matching TRBD1. The CDR3 consists of 12 residues. V was clipped by 6 bases and J by 5 bases; unmatched bases: 3. Germline CDR1 and CDR2: MDHEN and SYDVKM. The CDR3 coding sequence is TGTGCCAGCAGGGAGGGACAGTATGGCTACACCTTC. Amino acids: CASREGQYGYTF.